The rows below give T cell receptor beta chains drawn from one sample of a study of blood T cell repertoires in COVID-19. Repertoires were generated with immunoSEQ multiplex PCR, while TCRdb's copy carries only in-frame clones and drops some. Of more than 200,000 clones listed, roughly 84% are singletons. Sequencing was done on a sample of peripheral blood. These receptors came from a man between 60 and 75 years old with acute or convalescent COVID-19. Both conserved end residues are trimmed from each CDR3. Size is omitted from some rows. Given values are once, few, many or a class for expanded clones.

-,TRBV6-5,TRBJ2-2,ASSYQNGGELF
-,TRBV18,TRBJ2-7,ASSPLAGGPYEQY
once,TRBV18,TRBJ2-3,ASSPLAATDTQY
-,TRBV3-1/TRBV3-2,TRBJ1-6,ASSQDLVGNSPLH
-,TRBV7-2,TRBJ2-1,ASERGGSYNEQF
once,TRBV9,TRBJ1-1,ASSSGQGIRGTEAF
-,TRBV7-9,TRBJ1-2,ASSPLGRGVYGYT
once,TRBV7-2,TRBJ2-3,ASSLGTSGTDTQY
-,TRBV5-1,TRBJ2-7,ASSRGLAGNIYEQY
-,TRBV7-3,TRBJ2-7,ASSLLAGEEYEQY
-,TRBV15,TRBJ2-5,ATSLPSGDPRETQY
once,TRBV3-1/TRBV3-2,TRBJ2-5,ASSHEGEGTQY
-,TRBV9,TRBJ1-4,ASSEGGVSSEKLF
-,TRBV9,TRBJ1-4,ASSVGGQATNEKLF
-,TRBV10-3,TRBJ2-1,AINGGLAGGGEQF
-,TRBV14,TRBJ2-1,ASSQVGASGLTGFWQQVYNEQF
-,TRBV21-1,TRBJ1-5,ASSKGGTGDPFSNQPQH
-,TRBV5-8,TRBJ2-5,ASSEARSGTY
-,TRBV9,TRBJ2-5,ASSWSTSGLQETQY
-,TRBV7-3,TRBJ2-2,ASSVINTGELF
-,TRBV4-1,TRBJ1-1,ASSQQLNRVEAF
-,TRBV19,TRBJ1-2,ASSNLYGYT
-,TRBV7-9,TRBJ2-1,ASSLVSGAHNEQF
once,TRBV2,TRBJ1-2,ASTVTGDSGYT
-,TRBV15,TRBJ2-1,ATSSGAPRAYNEQF
-,TRBV2,TRBJ2-7,ARNAREAPGEQY
-,TRBV5-1,TRBJ1-2,ASSWGPPRGNYGYT
-,TRBV10-3,TRBJ2-5,AISEGGVKETQY
-,TRBV6-5,TRBJ1-6,ASSPPRGDSPLH
-,TRBV6-4,TRBJ2-5,ASSPPGGRQETQY
-,TRBV4-3,TRBJ1-4,ASSQETGFGEKLF
-,TRBV12-3/TRBV12-4,TRBJ2-7,ASRPGQIGEQY
-,TRBV27,TRBJ2-5,ASSSLPDRAEKETQY
-,TRBV6-5,TRBJ2-1,ASSYSTSGYNEQF
-,TRBV19,TRBJ1-1,ASSTSRGVTEAF
-,TRBV15,TRBJ2-3,ATSRGQGAADTQY
-,TRBV4-3,TRBJ1-6,ASSPLGDSPLH
-,TRBV20-1,TRBJ2-1,SASLPAARSEQF
-,TRBV2,TRBJ2-1,ASRSDRGGEQF
-,TRBV27,TRBJ1-3,ASSLSYRAGNTIY
-,TRBV27,TRBJ1-6,ASSSPARSYNSPLH
-,TRBV2,TRBJ1-1,ASRSTAGPNTEAF
-,TRBV19,TRBJ1-4,ASRRTGFEKLF
-,TRBV6-5,TRBJ1-3,ASSYSTGGNTIY
once,TRBV7-9,TRBJ2-1,ASSLSVAPAGVPNEQF
-,TRBV14,TRBJ1-1,ASSPTGALMNTEAF
once,TRBV7-6,TRBJ2-7,ASSQPGQGSYEQY
-,TRBV10-3,TRBJ1-4,AISALTGGNEKLF
-,TRBV5-4,TRBJ1-2,ASSLAAGGEYGYT
-,TRBV10-3,TRBJ2-1,AISGQGARNEQF
-,TRBV19,TRBJ2-7,ASSSIQSLGYEQY
-,TRBV5-1,TRBJ2-7,ASSSLVPWRGEQY
-,TRBV7-6,TRBJ2-2,ASSLGTGIPGELF
-,TRBV4-2,TRBJ1-1,ASSQPQGQGAAAF
-,TRBV7-9,TRBJ2-1,ASSLRGGASYNEQF
-,TRBV6-1,TRBJ1-2,ASSEQGDYGYT
-,TRBV18,TRBJ1-5,ASSPGWSSNQPQH
-,TRBV9,TRBJ2-1,ASSPLGSYNEQF
-,TRBV6-5,TRBJ2-4,ASSRDRKNIQY